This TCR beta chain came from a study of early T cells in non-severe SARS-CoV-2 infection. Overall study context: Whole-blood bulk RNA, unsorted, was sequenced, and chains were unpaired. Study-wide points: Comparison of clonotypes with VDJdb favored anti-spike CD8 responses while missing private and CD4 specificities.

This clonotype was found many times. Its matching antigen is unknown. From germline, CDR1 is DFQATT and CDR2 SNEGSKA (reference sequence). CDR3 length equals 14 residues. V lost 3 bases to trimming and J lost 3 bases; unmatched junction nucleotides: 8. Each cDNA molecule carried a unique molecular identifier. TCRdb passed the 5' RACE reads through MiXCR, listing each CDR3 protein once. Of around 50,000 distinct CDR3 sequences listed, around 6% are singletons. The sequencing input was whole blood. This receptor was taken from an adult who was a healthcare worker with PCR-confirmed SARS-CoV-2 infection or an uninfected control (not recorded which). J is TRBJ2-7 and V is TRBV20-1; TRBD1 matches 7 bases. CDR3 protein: CSARVRDSYYEQYF. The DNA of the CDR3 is TGCAGTGCTAGGGTCCGGGACAGTTACTACGAGCAGTACTTC.